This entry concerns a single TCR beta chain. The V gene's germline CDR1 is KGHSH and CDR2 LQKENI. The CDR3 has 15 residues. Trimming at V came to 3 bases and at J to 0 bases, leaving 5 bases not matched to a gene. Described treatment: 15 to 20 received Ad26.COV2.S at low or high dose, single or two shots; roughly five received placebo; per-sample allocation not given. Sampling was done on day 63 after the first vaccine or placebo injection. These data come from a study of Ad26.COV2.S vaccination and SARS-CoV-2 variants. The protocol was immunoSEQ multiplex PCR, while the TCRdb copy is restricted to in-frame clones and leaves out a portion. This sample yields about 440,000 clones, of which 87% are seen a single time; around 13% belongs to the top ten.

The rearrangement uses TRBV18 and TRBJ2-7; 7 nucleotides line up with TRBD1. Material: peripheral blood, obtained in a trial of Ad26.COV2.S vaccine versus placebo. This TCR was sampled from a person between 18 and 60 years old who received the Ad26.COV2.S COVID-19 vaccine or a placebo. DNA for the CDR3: TGTGCCAGCTCACCCTCGGCAGGGGGCTCCTACGAGCAGTACTTC. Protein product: CASSPSAGGSYEQYF.